What follows are 6 T cell receptor beta chains derived from one specimen sequenced in a study of memory CD4+ T cells and cytomegalovirus serostatus. Single viable CD3+CD4+CD8-CD45RO+ cells were sorted as the memory CD4+ T cells. TCRdb's copy holds only in-frame clones and misses some; the assay was immunoSEQ multiplex PCR. The table records about 42,000 clones, just under 80% of them present only once. Sequencing was performed on memory CD4+ T cells from blood. The receptors were gathered from an adult in good health and CMV-seronegative.

This clone was observed a single time. The chain is built from TRBV5-1 and TRBJ2-5; D call uncertain. Trimming stripped 1 base from V and 2 bases from J, with 6 bases between. Germline V gene data show CDR1 as SGHRS and CDR2 as YFSETQ. This CDR3 has 13 residues. Here the CDR3 reads CASSLFPQETQYF. The CDR3 DNA reads TGCGCCAGCAGCTTGTTCCCGCAAGAGACCCAGTACTTC.

This chain links TRBV29-1 with TRBJ2-1; perhaps TRBD2 as D (6 bases). The CDR3 is 11 residues long. V lost 7 bases, J lost 8 bases, and 12 bases lay in between. The germline V gene has CDR1 SQVTM and CDR2 ANQGSEA. The CDR3: CSAGWGDEQFF. Written as DNA, the CDR3 is TGCAGCGCCGGATGGGGGGATGAGCAGTTCTTC.

The chain is built from TRBV9 and TRBJ2-1, with unresolved D. The V end was cut by 4 bases, the J end by 0 bases, with 11 bases between. Germline V gives CDR1 SGDLS, CDR2 YYNGEE. The length of the CDR3 is 15 residues. The CDR3 spells CASSFGPNSYNEQFF. In DNA, the CDR3 is TGTGCCAGCAGCTTCGGACCTAACTCCTACAATGAGCAGTTCTTC.

The table lists this clone with a count of one. V and J are TRBV19 and TRBJ2-3; D possibly corresponds to TRBD2 (6 bases). The germline gives CDR1 LNHDA, CDR2 SQIVND (reference sequence). The CDR3 is 15 residues long. Trimming removed 6 bases at V and 2 bases at J, with 15 bases between. CDR3 sequence (DNA): TGTGCCAGTAGGCGGGATGTGCTGACCACAGATACGCAGTATTTT. It specifies CASRRDVLTTDTQYF.

The chain uses TRBV11-3 and TRBJ1-2; no reliable D call. Trimming removed 5 bases from V and 7 bases from J, with 14 bases in between. Germline assignment: CDR1 SGHNT and CDR2 YENEEA. This CDR3 spans 13 amino acids. The CDR3 bases are TGTGCCAGCAGCCAGCCTGGCGGGGTTGGCTACACCTTC. This gives the protein CASSQPGGVGYTF.

The chain combines TRBV7-2 with TRBJ2-1; 11 nucleotides match TRBD2. Trimming took 5 bases from V and 6 from J; bases not matched to a gene: 6. Germline loops: CDR1 SGHTA, CDR2 FQGNSA. The CDR3 sequence is 15 residues long. The CDR3 spells CASSNPGLAVNEQFF. CDR3 DNA: TGTGCCAGCAGCAACCCGGGACTAGCGGTCAATGAGCAGTTCTTC.